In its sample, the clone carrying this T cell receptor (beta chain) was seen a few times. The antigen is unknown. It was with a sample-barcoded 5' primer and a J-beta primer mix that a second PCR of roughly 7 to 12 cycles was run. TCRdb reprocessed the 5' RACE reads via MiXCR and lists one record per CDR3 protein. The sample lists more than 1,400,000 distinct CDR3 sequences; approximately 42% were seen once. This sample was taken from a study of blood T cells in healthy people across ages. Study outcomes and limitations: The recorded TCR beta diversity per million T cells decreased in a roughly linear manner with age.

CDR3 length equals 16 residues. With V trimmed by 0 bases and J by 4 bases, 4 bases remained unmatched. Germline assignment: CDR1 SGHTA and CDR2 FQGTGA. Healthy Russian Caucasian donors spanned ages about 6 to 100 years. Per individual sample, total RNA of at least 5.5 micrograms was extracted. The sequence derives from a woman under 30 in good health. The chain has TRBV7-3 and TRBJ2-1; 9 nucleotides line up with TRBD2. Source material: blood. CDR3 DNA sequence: TGTGCCAGCAGCTTAACGCCAGCGGGGGGATACAATGAGCAGTTCTTC. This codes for CASSLTPAGGYNEQFF.